The rows below give T cell receptor beta chains drawn from one sample of a study of blood T cell repertoires in COVID-19. Measured with immunoSEQ multiplex PCR; TCRdb has only the in-frame clones, and not every one. This sample has approximately 380,000 clones, with around nine tenths found just once. The sequenced sample consisted of PBMCs or T cells enriched from blood (not recorded which). The source is a woman younger than 30 who had recovered from COVID-19. Both conserved end residues are part of each CDR3. The order of the fields is J gene, clone size, V gene, D gene, CDR3 DNA, CDR3 protein. A D gene is named only where the DNA matches it firmly. A row's size may be missing; if present it is once, few, many or a size class.

TRBJ1-3,few,TRBV7-9,TRBD1,TGTGCCAGCAGCCCAATAGCGGGACAGAGAAACACCATATATTTT,CASSPIAGQRNTIYF
TRBJ1-1,NA,TRBV29-1,TRBD1,TGCAGCGGGTACAGGGGCTTGGCTGAAGCTTTCTTT,CSGYRGLAEAFF
TRBJ2-7,NA,TRBV7-9,TRBD1,TGTGCCAGCAGCTCTTTGGACAGGGGGATCGACGAGCAGTACTTC,CASSSLDRGIDEQYF
TRBJ1-3,NA,TRBV6-1,NA,TGTGCCAGCAGTGAACAACGGGGAAACACCATATATTTT,CASSEQRGNTIYF
TRBJ2-5,NA,TRBV28,TRBD2,TGTGCCAGCAGTTCCCGACTAGCGGGGGGGTTCCAAGAGACCCAGTACTTC,CASSSRLAGGFQETQYF
TRBJ2-7,NA,TRBV11-2,NA,TGTGCCAGCAGCTTAGGGAGCTCCTACGAGCAGTACTTC,CASSLGSSYEQYF
TRBJ1-1,NA,TRBV9,NA,TGTGCCAGCAGCGTTCTCCAGGAGAACACTGAAGCTTTCTTT,CASSVLQENTEAFF
TRBJ1-5,NA,TRBV10-3,TRBD1,TGTGCCATCAGTCGACAGGGACAATCAAATAGCAATCAGCCCCAGCATTTT,CAISRQGQSNSNQPQHF
TRBJ2-3,NA,TRBV5-1,NA,TGCGCCAGCAGAACGAGTCACACAGATACGCAGTATTTT,CASRTSHTDTQYF
TRBJ2-2,once,TRBV20-1,NA,TGCAGTGCTAGCTACGGGGAGGAGCTGTTTTTT,CSASYGEELFF
TRBJ2-1,once,TRBV7-9,NA,TGTGCCAGCAGCCCCGACAGCTTCAATGAGCAGTTCTTC,CASSPDSFNEQFF
TRBJ2-1,NA,TRBV3-1/TRBV3-2,TRBD2,TGTGCCAGCAGCCAAGATAGGTTAGGTAGCGGGGTGAATTACAATGAGCAGTTCTTC,CASSQDRLGSGVNYNEQFF
TRBJ1-2,NA,TRBV19,TRBD1,TGTGCCAGTAGTCCAAGCGGGACAGGGTGGTCGGGCTATGGCTACACCTTC,CASSPSGTGWSGYGYTF
TRBJ2-7,NA,TRBV7-2,NA,TGTGCCAGCAGCGCCGGGGGGCCCTACGAGCAGTACTTC,CASSAGGPYEQYF
TRBJ2-7,NA,TRBV28,TRBD2,TGTGCCAGCAGTCTCTCCGGGACTATCGAGCAGTACTTC,CASSLSGTIEQYF
TRBJ2-5,NA,TRBV5-4,NA,TGTGCCAGCAGTGCTTTCGGTCGGGGCAGGGGCCAGGAGACCCAGTACTTC,CASSAFGRGRGQETQYF
TRBJ1-6,NA,TRBV28,TRBD1,TGTGCCAGCAGACCACAGGGGGCTAATAATTCACCCCTCCACTTT,CASRPQGANNSPLHF
TRBJ1-2,NA,TRBV25-1,NA,TGTGCCAGCAGTGAAAGAACCGGCTATGGCTACACCTTC,CASSERTGYGYTF
TRBJ1-4,once,TRBV30,NA,TGTGCCTGGAGTGTGAGGGCAACTAATGAAAAACTGTTTTTT,CAWSVRATNEKLFF
TRBJ1-6,NA,TRBV25-1,NA,TGTGCCAGCAGTGAAGGGCAGGGAGGCTCACCCCTCCACTTT,CASSEGQGGSPLHF
TRBJ1-3,NA,TRBV9,NA,TGTGCCAGCAGCCCAGCGAGAGGAGACTCTGGAAACACCATATATTTT,CASSPARGDSGNTIYF
TRBJ2-1,NA,TRBV5-5,NA,TGTGCCAGCAGCTTGAGACACGGGAGCTCCTACAATGAGCAGTTCTTC,CASSLRHGSSYNEQFF
TRBJ1-6,NA,TRBV7-2,NA,TGTGCCAGCAGCCGATACCGGTCACCCCTCCACTTT,CASSRYRSPLHF
TRBJ1-2,NA,TRBV3-1/TRBV3-2,TRBD1,TGTGCCAGCAGCCAGGAAAACAGGGGCCATGGCTACACCTTC,CASSQENRGHGYTF
TRBJ1-2,NA,TRBV29-1,NA,TGCAGCGTTGAAGCTCCTGGGGGGGGCTATGGCTACACCTTC,CSVEAPGGGYGYTF
TRBJ1-1,NA,TRBV5-1,NA,TGCGCCAGCAGCTTTTTGGGGCGTTTGAACACTGAAGCTTTCTTT,CASSFLGRLNTEAFF
TRBJ2-3,NA,TRBV7-9,NA,TGTGCCAGCAGCTTACAGGGGACAGATACGCAGTATTTT,CASSLQGTDTQYF